The 6 T cell receptor beta chains below were found in one sample sequenced in a study of OX40 agonist ivuxolimab in advanced cancers. The data were produced by immunoSEQ multiplex PCR, yet TCRdb's version contains in-frame clones alone and is incomplete. In the table there are roughly 60,000 clones, around 93% of which are singletons. The sample in question was CD4+ or CD8+ T cells sorted from blood, obtained in a trial of the OX40 agonist ivuxolimab. Receptors originate from an adult with an advanced solid tumor such as melanoma, head and neck, liver or kidney cancer.

This clone has only one observation. The V call is TRBV13, the J call TRBJ1-1; no clear D gene. The ends were cut back, 2 bases at V and 1 base at J, with 14 bases in the middle. Germline V gene lookup returns CDR1 PRHDT and CDR2 FYEKMQ (reference sequence). The CDR3 loop spans 16 amino acids. The CDR3: CASSLRRKEGNTEAFF. The CDR3 region has the DNA TGTGCCAGCAGCTTACGGAGAAAGGAGGGGAACACTGAAGCTTTCTTT.

This rearrangement joins TRBV7-2 to TRBJ2-3; D is undetermined. Trimming shortened V by 4 bases and J by 0 bases, and 5 bases separated the two germline ends. The length of the CDR3 is 13 residues. The germline V gene has CDR1 SGHTA and CDR2 FQGNSA. CDR3: CASSYPSTDTQYF. CDR3 coding DNA: TGTGCCAGCAGCTACCCTAGCACAGATACGCAGTATTTT.

The chain uses TRBV25-1 and TRBJ2-7, with D perhaps being TRBD1 or TRBD2 (6 bases each). The V gene lost 6 bases and the J gene lost 2 bases, with 20 bases spanning the gap. The CDR3 sequence is 16 residues long. The V gene's germline CDR1 is MGHDK and CDR2 SYGVNS. CDR3 protein: CASSSVLGGSTYEQYF. The CDR3 DNA reads TGTGCCAGCAGCTCAGTTCTGGGGGGCTCAACCTACGAGCAGTACTTC.

The chain couples TRBV30 to TRBJ2-1; the match to TRBD2 covers 9 bases. Germline V gene lookup returns CDR1 GTSNPN and CDR2 SVGIG (reference sequence). V shed 2 bases and J 4 bases; nucleotides not matched to a gene: 9. The CDR3 loop spans 16 amino acids. The CDR3 here is CAWSSYLAGFYNEQFF. DNA of the CDR3: TGTGCCTGGAGTTCCTACCTAGCGGGATTTTACAATGAGCAGTTCTTC.

V usage is TRBV7-9 and J usage is TRBJ1-4; D gene uncertain. Germline CDR1 is SEHNR and CDR2 is FQNEAQ (reference sequence). The CDR3 covers 14 residues. Trimming removed 2 bases at V and 5 bases at J, with 9 bases between. CDR3 sequence (DNA): TGTGCCAGCAGCTTATTACAGTCAAATGAAAAACTGTTTTTT. It codes for CASSLLQSNEKLFF.

This chain links TRBV27 with TRBJ1-4; 7 positions agree with TRBD1. There are 15 residues in the CDR3. With V trimmed by 5 bases and J by 6 bases, 9 bases remained unmatched. Germline V gives CDR1 MNHEY, CDR2 SMNVEV (reference sequence). In nucleotides, the CDR3 is TGTGCCAGCAGTCTTCAGGGGGAGGGGTATGAAAAACTGTTTTTT. It codes for CASSLQGEGYEKLFF.